Listed below are T cell receptor beta chains from one sample, sequenced in a study of cytomegalovirus exposure and HLA in healthy donors. Assay used: immunoSEQ multiplex PCR; TCRdb lists only in-frame clones, some missing. Among fewer than 200,000 clones listed, 80% to 90% were seen once. Sequencing was carried out using PBMCs. These receptor sequences come from a girl aged 2-10 years in good health and CMV-seropositive. Both conserved end residues are part of each CDR3. The D gene is left open where the match is weak. Only some rows state a clone size, as once, few, many or a class for expanded clones.

j_call v_call clone_size d_call cdr3_aa cdr3_nt
TRBJ2-2 TRBV29-1 . TRBD1 CSVGGQGDYGELFF TGCAGCGTGGGGGGACAGGGAGACTACGGGGAGCTGTTTTTT
TRBJ2-5 TRBV2 . . CASSGGGQETQYF TGTGCCAGCAGTGGAGGCGGACAAGAGACCCAGTACTTC
TRBJ2-7 TRBV6-1 . . CASSLGLQYEQYF TGTGCCAGCAGTCTTGGACTGCAATACGAGCAGTACTTC
TRBJ2-1 TRBV5-1 . . CASSLLTGYNEQFF TGCGCCAGCAGCCTACTGACTGGATACAATGAGCAGTTCTTC
TRBJ2-2 TRBV11-3 . . CASSSSGKTNTGELFF TGTGCCAGCAGCTCCTCAGGGAAAACTAACACCGGGGAGCTGTTTTTT
TRBJ1-2 TRBV2 . . CASSDRSRGSYYGYTF TGTGCCAGCAGTGACCGGAGTAGGGGATCCTACTATGGCTACACCTTC
TRBJ2-2 TRBV10-1 few . CASSLDTNTGELFF TGCGCCAGCAGTTTAGACACGAACACCGGGGAGCTGTTTTTT
TRBJ2-7 TRBV19 . . CASSDTGVTFYEQYF TGTGCCAGTAGCGATACGGGGGTGACGTTTTACGAGCAGTACTTC
TRBJ1-4 TRBV11-2 . TRBD1 CASSSMGRGLGEKLFF TGTGCCAGCAGCTCCATGGGAAGGGGGCTCGGGGAAAAACTGTTTTTT
TRBJ2-3 TRBV5-8 once . CASSLSGSPDTQYF TGTGCCAGCAGCCTCAGCGGGTCCCCAGATACGCAGTATTTT
TRBJ2-2 TRBV7-6 . . CASSFPRDKGANTGELFF TGTGCCAGCAGCTTTCCCCGGGACAAGGGGGCGAACACCGGGGAGCTGTTTTTT
TRBJ1-2 TRBV6-1 once . CATGPPGNYGYTF TGTGCCACCGGGCCGCCGGGGAACTATGGCTACACCTTC
TRBJ1-5 TRBV13 . TRBD1 CASSLAGQGGPQHF TGTGCCAGCAGCTTAGCGGGACAGGGTGGGCCCCAGCATTTT
TRBJ2-7 TRBV14 . . CASSQDGLFTNEQYF TGTGCCAGCAGCCAAGATGGACTATTTACTAACGAGCAGTACTTC
TRBJ2-7 TRBV5-1 . TRBD2 CASSPGLANVYEQYF TGCGCCAGCAGCCCCGGACTAGCGAACGTATACGAGCAGTACTTC
TRBJ2-7 TRBV7-9 . TRBD2 CASSLARGDHEQYF TGTGCCAGCAGCTTAGCCCGGGGGGACCACGAGCAGTACTTC
TRBJ2-3 TRBV29-1 . . CSVRYRVLDTQYF TGCAGCGTTAGATACAGGGTTCTGGATACGCAGTATTTT
TRBJ1-1 TRBV6-5 few . CASEEGMGTEAFF TGTGCCAGCGAAGAGGGCATGGGGACTGAAGCTTTCTTT
TRBJ2-3 TRBV9 . . CASSNPAAGAYTQYF TGTGCCAGCAGCAACCCGGCAGCGGGTGCATATACGCAGTATTTT
TRBJ2-7 TRBV5-4 . TRBD2 CASSLGLAGSSYEQYF TGTGCCAGCAGCTTGGGGCTAGCGGGGAGCTCCTACGAGCAGTACTTC
TRBJ1-2 TRBV2 . . CASSSGKLGNYGYTF TGTGCCAGCAGTTCGGGGAAGCTGGGTAACTATGGCTACACCTTC
TRBJ1-2 TRBV6-5 . . CASSYEGSGYTF TGTGCCAGCAGTTACGAGGGAAGTGGCTACACCTTC
TRBJ1-1 TRBV6-5 . . CASSYSGRATEAFF TGTGCCAGCAGTTACTCCGGCAGGGCGACTGAAGCTTTCTTT
TRBJ1-2 TRBV15 . TRBD1 CATSSTGDYGYTF TGTGCCACCAGCTCAACAGGGGACTATGGCTACACCTTC
TRBJ2-3 TRBV28 . TRBD2 CASSLLVGTSGSSDTQYF TGTGCCAGCAGTCTCCTCGTCGGGACTAGCGGGAGTTCAGATACGCAGTATTTT
TRBJ2-3 TRBV19 . . CASSILTDPSTDTQYF TGTGCCAGTAGTATACTGACAGACCCTAGCACAGATACGCAGTATTTT
TRBJ1-2 TRBV6-6 . TRBD1 CASAQGQGGYGYTF TGTGCCAGCGCCCAGGGGCAGGGGGGCTATGGCTACACCTTC
TRBJ1-4 TRBV5-4 . . CASSWSTDEKLFF TGTGCCAGCAGCTGGTCGACAGATGAAAAACTGTTTTTT
TRBJ2-2 TRBV30 . TRBD1 CAWSAGTGNLAGELFF TGTGCCTGGAGTGCGGGGACAGGGAACTTGGCCGGGGAGCTGTTTTTT
TRBJ1-6 TRBV7-6 . TRBD1 CASSLDRGNSPLHF TGTGCCAGCAGCTTAGACAGGGGTAATTCACCCCTCCACTTT
TRBJ2-7 TRBV5-1 . TRBD2 CASSSTGTSGSPGYEQYF TGCGCCAGCAGTTCGACCGGGACTAGCGGGAGCCCGGGTTACGAGCAGTACTTC
TRBJ2-7 TRBV29-1 . . CSVGASSYEQYF TGCAGCGTTGGGGCCAGCTCCTACGAGCAGTACTTC
TRBJ2-1 TRBV27 . TRBD1 CASRPQTGYTYNEQFF TGTGCCAGCAGACCCCAGACAGGGTATACCTACAATGAGCAGTTCTTC
TRBJ2-7 TRBV5-1 . TRBD1 CASSGMGTGNTYEQYF TGCGCCAGCAGCGGAATGGGGACAGGAAATACCTACGAGCAGTACTTC
TRBJ2-1 TRBV7-3 . TRBD2 CASSLTSRREAPYNEQFF TGTGCCAGCAGCTTAACGTCGCGACGGGAGGCACCTTACAATGAGCAGTTCTTC
TRBJ2-1 TRBV11-3 . TRBD2 CASSLVAGTSGMAEQFF TGTGCCAGCAGCTTAGTAGCAGGGACTAGCGGGATGGCTGAGCAGTTCTTC
TRBJ1-2 TRBV4-1 . TRBD1 CASSQGDRATTGYGYTF TGCGCCAGCAGCCAAGGGGACAGGGCAACAACCGGATATGGCTACACCTTC
TRBJ1-2 TRBV7-2 . . CASSLFGGGWDYGYTF TGTGCCAGCAGCTTATTTGGGGGCGGTTGGGACTATGGCTACACCTTC
TRBJ1-1 TRBV30 . . CAWSTGLNTEAFF TGTGCCTGGAGTACAGGGCTGAACACTGAAGCTTTCTTT
TRBJ1-4 TRBV11-2 . . CASGVEGTTNEKLFF TGTGCCAGCGGAGTTGAGGGAACAACTAATGAAAAACTGTTTTTT
TRBJ1-1 TRBV5-1 . . CASSLMFGDTEAFF TGCGCCAGCAGCTTGATGTTCGGGGACACTGAAGCTTTCTTT
TRBJ1-1 TRBV27 few . CASSLYRGSEAFF TGTGCCAGCAGTTTATATCGGGGGAGTGAAGCTTTCTTT
TRBJ1-2 TRBV9 . TRBD1 CASSVGTGYYGYTF TGTGCCAGCAGCGTAGGGACAGGGTACTATGGCTACACCTTC
TRBJ1-2 TRBV5-4 . TRBD1 CASSLGGKTGASYGYTF TGTGCCAGCAGCTTGGGGGGTAAAACAGGGGCTTCCTATGGCTACACCTTC
TRBJ1-1 TRBV5-1 . . CASSVVFEGEAFF TGCGCCAGTAGCGTGGTTTTTGAGGGTGAAGCTTTCTTT
TRBJ2-2 TRBV5-1 . TRBD2 CASSVLAGGPTGELFF TGCGCCAGCAGCGTACTAGCGGGGGGACCCACCGGGGAGCTGTTTTTT
TRBJ2-1 TRBV5-1 few TRBD2 CASSLLTSGGAGEQFF TGCGCCAGCAGCTTACTGACTAGCGGGGGGGCAGGTGAGCAGTTCTTC
TRBJ1-2 TRBV30 . TRBD1 CAWSGDRGTGAFYGYTF TGTGCCTGGAGTGGAGACAGGGGAACAGGGGCTTTTTATGGCTACACCTTC
TRBJ2-1 TRBV29-1 . . CSVRGRVLDEQFF TGCAGCGTGCGGGGTCGGGTTCTGGATGAGCAGTTCTTC
TRBJ2-2 TRBV5-1 . TRBD2 CASSLIAGSTGELFF TGCGCCAGCAGCTTGATAGCGGGGTCGACCGGGGAGCTGTTTTTT
TRBJ1-2 TRBV5-1 . TRBD1 CASSLDVTGSPYGYTF TGCGCCAGCAGCTTGGACGTGACAGGGTCACCCTATGGCTACACCTTC
TRBJ2-1 TRBV19 few . CASSTAFSYNEQFF TGTGCCAGTTCTACAGCCTTCTCCTACAATGAGCAGTTCTTC
TRBJ1-4 TRBV30 . TRBD1 CAWRQPGTGDEKLFF TGTGCCTGGAGGCAACCCGGGACAGGGGATGAAAAACTGTTTTTT
TRBJ1-2 TRBV30 once . CAWSVRREQHYGYTF TGTGCCTGGAGTGTACGAAGAGAACAGCACTATGGCTACACCTTC
TRBJ1-1 TRBV5-4 once TRBD1 CASSLRAGGGTEAFF TGTGCCAGCAGCTTGAGGGCAGGGGGCGGCACTGAAGCTTTCTTT